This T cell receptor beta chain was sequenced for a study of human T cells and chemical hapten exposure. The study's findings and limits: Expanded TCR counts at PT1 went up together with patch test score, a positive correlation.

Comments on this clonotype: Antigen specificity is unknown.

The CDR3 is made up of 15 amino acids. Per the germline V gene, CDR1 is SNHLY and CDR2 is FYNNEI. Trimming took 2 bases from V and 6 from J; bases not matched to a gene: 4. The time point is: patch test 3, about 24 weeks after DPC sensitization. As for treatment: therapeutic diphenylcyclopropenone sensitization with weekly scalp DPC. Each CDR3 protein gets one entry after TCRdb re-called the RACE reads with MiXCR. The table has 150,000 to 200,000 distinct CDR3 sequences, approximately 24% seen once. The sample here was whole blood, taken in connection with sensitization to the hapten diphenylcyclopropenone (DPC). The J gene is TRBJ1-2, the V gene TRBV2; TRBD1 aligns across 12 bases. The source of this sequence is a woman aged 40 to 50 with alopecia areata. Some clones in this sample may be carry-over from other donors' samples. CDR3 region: CASSENGDRGHGYTF. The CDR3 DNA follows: TGTGCCAGCAGTGAAAATGGGGACAGGGGGCATGGCTACACCTTC.